These 30 T cell receptor beta chains originate from one sample sequenced in a study of shared clonotypes between healthy human individuals. CD45RO-negative CD8 cells positively selected for CCR7 made up the naive population, which excluded terminally differentiated effector memory CD45RA+ cells. The protocol was immunoSEQ multiplex PCR, while the TCRdb copy is restricted to in-frame clones and leaves out a portion. This sample has roughly 2.1 million clones, with under 95% found just once. The sample taken for sequencing was naive CD8+ T cells from PBMCs. These receptors came from a man in his late teens or twenties in good health. Some clones in this sample may be carry-over from other donors' samples.

The J gene is TRBJ1-1, the V gene TRBV28; no reliable D call. The V end was cut by 6 bases, the J end by 3 bases, with 17 bases between. Germline V CDR1 and CDR2: MDHEN, SYDVKM. The CDR3 runs 15 residues. DNA for the CDR3: TGTGCCAGCAGCTCACCCTCCCGGGGAGACACTGAAGCTTTCTTT. Translation: CASSSPSRGDTEAFF.

The chain carries TRBV27 and TRBJ1-5; no definite D call. CDR3 size: 14 residues. Trimming shortened V by 7 bases and J by 0 bases, and 10 bases separated the two germline ends. CDR1 MNHEY and CDR2 SMNVEV come from the germline V gene (reference sequence). CDR3 residues: CASKIGSSNQPQHF. The CDR3 DNA is TGTGCCAGCAAAATTGGAAGTAGCAATCAGCCCCAGCATTTT.

The J gene is TRBJ2-1, the V gene TRBV6-5, with TRBD2 matching over 10 bases. V lost 6 bases to trimming and J lost 5 bases; unmatched junction nucleotides: 4. Germline CDR1 MNHEY, CDR2 SVGAGI. The CDR3 runs 14 residues. In nucleotides, the CDR3 is TGTGCCAGCAGCGGGACTAGCGACAACAATGAGCAGTTCTTC. Its protein is CASSGTSDNNEQFF.

The chain combines TRBV19 with TRBJ2-7, with TRBD2 matching over 8 bases. CDR3 size: 14 residues. Unmatched junction bases numbered 13, after V lost 8 bases and J lost 7 bases. Germline V gives CDR1 LNHDA, CDR2 SQIVND (reference sequence). The CDR3 reads CASSVTGGPGEQYF. The CDR3 nucleotides are TGTGCCAGTTCCGTCACGGGAGGGCCTGGTGAGCAGTACTTC. Based on the CDR3 plus reference TRBV19 and TRBJ2-7, the full variable domain is DGGITQSPKYLFRKEGQNVTLSCEQNLNHDAMYWYRQDPGQGLRLIYYSQIVNDFQKGDIAEGYSVSREKKESFPLTVTSAQKNPTAFYLCASSVTGGPGEQYFGPGTRLTVT.

The rearrangement joins TRBV28 to TRBJ2-6; TRBD1 might be the D (5 bases). The CDR3 is 19 residues long. Germline V gives CDR1 MDHEN, CDR2 SYDVKM. V lost 5 bases to trimming and J lost 0 bases, with 20 bases between them. CDR3 residues: CASSPPDTPWDSGANVLTF. CDR3 sequence (DNA): TGTGCCAGCAGTCCCCCGGACACCCCTTGGGACTCTGGGGCCAACGTCCTGACTTTC. The variable domain in full, completed from reference TRBV28 and TRBJ2-6, reads DVKVTQSSRYLVKRTGEKVFLECVQDMDHENMFWYRQDPGLGLRLIYFSYDVKMKEKGDIPEGYSVSREKKERFSLILESASTNQTSMYLCASSPPDTPWDSGANVLTFGAGSRLTVL.

There are a few counts of this clone. The chain recombines TRBV9 with TRBJ1-1; the D is unclear. Germline V gene data show CDR1 as SGDLS and CDR2 as YYNGEE. CDR3 length: 13 residues. The V gene lost 3 bases and the J gene lost 7 bases, with 13 bases spanning the gap. CDR3 sequence (DNA): TGTGCCAGCAGCGCGGGTGGGCGGTATGAAGCTTTCTTT. It is translated as CASSAGGRYEAFF.

This rearrangement joins TRBV5-1 to TRBJ2-1; no definite D call. With 0 bases removed from V and 6 bases from J, the gap between germline ends came to 7 bases. This CDR3 has 13 amino acids. The germline V gene encodes CDR1 SGHRS and CDR2 YFSETQ. Here the CDR3 DNA reads TGCGCCAGCAGCTTGGTAGGTAGCAATGAGCAGTTCTTC. Translated, it gives CASSLVGSNEQFF.

The chain has TRBV2 and TRBJ2-1, with 10 positions matching TRBD1. CDR3 length: 15 amino acids. The V segment lost 6 bases and the J segment 5 bases; nucleotides outside the gene matches: 7. Germline V gene sequence: CDR1 SNHLY, CDR2 FYNNEI. DNA of the CDR3: TGTGCCAGCAGCGGGGACAGGGGAATGGACAATGAGCAGTTCTTC. It specifies CASSGDRGMDNEQFF.

The chain carries TRBV7-2 and TRBJ2-7; 14 nucleotides agree with TRBD2. This CDR3 is 15 amino acids long. V trimming: 7 bases; J trimming: 7 bases; junction bases outside the gene matches: 9. Germline values: CDR1 SGHTA, CDR2 FQGNSA. The CDR3 nucleotides are TGTGCCAGCACCCGAGGGACTAGCGGGAGTAGGGAGCAGTACTTC. Amino acid sequence: CASTRGTSGSREQYF.

DNA of the CDR3: TGTGCCAGCAGCATAAGACAGGGCCCGACCTACGAGCAGTACTTC. It is translated as CASSIRQGPTYEQYF. The rearrangement uses TRBV11-3 and TRBJ2-7; 7 bases are shared with TRBD1. Per the germline V gene, CDR1 is SGHNT and CDR2 is YENEEA. The length of the CDR3 is 15 residues. V trimming: 5 bases; J trimming: 2 bases; junction bases outside the gene matches: 9.

The chain carries TRBV7-6 and TRBJ2-5; D is perhaps TRBD2 (6 bases). The CDR3 has 15 amino acids. The V gene's germline CDR1 is SGHVS and CDR2 FNYEAQ. Trimming removed 2 bases from V and 4 bases from J, with 14 bases in between. CDR3 sequence (DNA): TGTGCCAGCAGCTTACGGGAGTTCAAGAGAGAGACCCAGTACTTC. Translation: CASSLREFKRETQYF. Complete variable domain (other parts from reference TRBV7-6 and TRBJ2-5): GAGVSQSPRYKVTKRGQDVALRCDPISGHVSLYWYRQALGQGPEFLTYFNYEAQQDKSGLPNDRFSAERPEGSISTLTIQRTEQRDSAMYRCASSLREFKRETQYFGPGTRLLVL.

The J gene is TRBJ2-3, the V gene TRBV7-6, with TRBD2 matching 9 bases. Germline lookup yields CDR1 SGHVS and CDR2 FNYEAQ. The CDR3 has 15 residues. J lost 5 bases, V lost 6 bases, and 9 bases had no gene match. CDR3: CASSKKREVLDTQYF. DNA of the CDR3: TGTGCCAGCAGTAAAAAGCGGGAGGTGTTAGATACGCAGTATTTT.

The chain carries TRBV5-1 and TRBJ2-1; TRBD1 matches 7 bases. After removal of 3 bases from V and 10 bases from J, the junction contained 16 bases not matched to a gene. CDR3 size: 16 residues. Germline lookup yields CDR1 SGHRS and CDR2 YFSETQ. The CDR3: CASSYLLRDSHEEQFF. As DNA, the CDR3 is TGCGCCAGCAGCTATCTCCTAAGGGACAGTCATGAGGAGCAGTTCTTC.

This clone was counted once. The gene calls are TRBV27 and TRBJ2-7, with no clear D. Germline loops: CDR1 MNHEY, CDR2 SMNVEV (reference sequence). This CDR3 has 14 residues. The V end lost 2 bases, the J end lost 3 bases, and 11 bases lay between the germline ends. The CDR3 protein is CASSLGREHYEQYF. DNA for the CDR3: TGTGCCAGCAGTTTAGGAAGGGAACACTACGAGCAGTACTTC.

The rearrangement uses TRBV7-6 and TRBJ2-3; 13 positions agree with TRBD2. The CDR3 is made up of 16 amino acids. V lost 5 bases, J lost 4 bases, and 6 bases stayed unmatched. Germline loops: CDR1 SGHVS, CDR2 FNYEAQ. CDR3 nucleotide sequence: TGTGCCAGCAGCGCCACTAGCGGGAGGGCCGCAGATACGCAGTATTTT. It translates to CASSATSGRAADTQYF.

The chain links TRBV19 to TRBJ2-5; TRBD2 matches 9 bases. The CDR3 has 15 amino acids. CDR1 is LNHDA, CDR2 SQIVND, per germline (reference sequence). Unmatched junction bases numbered 10, after V lost 6 bases and J lost 5 bases. The DNA of the CDR3 is TGTGCCAGTAGGGCTTGGCGGGAGGGAAAGGAGACCCAGTACTTC. This translates into CASRAWREGKETQYF.

This chain connects TRBV14 to TRBJ1-1, with D perhaps matching TRBD1 (6 bases). The CDR3 is made up of 16 amino acids. The germline CDR1 and CDR2 sequences are SGHDN and FVKESK. Trimming cost V 0 bases and J 1 base, with 12 bases left between them. DNA for the CDR3: TGTGCCAGCAGCCAAGAACAGGGATTGCAGAACACTGAAGCTTTCTTT. Amino acids: CASSQEQGLQNTEAFF.

The chain combines TRBV11-1 with TRBJ2-1; 9 bases agree with TRBD2. The CDR3 contains 17 residues. Trimming at V came to 6 bases and at J to 3 bases, leaving 12 bases not matched to a gene. Germline V gene data show CDR1 as SGHAT and CDR2 as FQDESV (reference sequence). CDR3: CASSLGVTSGVYNEQFF. The CDR3 DNA reads TGTGCCAGCAGTTTGGGGGTGACTAGCGGAGTCTACAATGAGCAGTTCTTC. The complete variable domain, with remaining parts taken from reference TRBV11-1 and TRBJ2-1, reads EAEVAQSPRYKITEKSQAVAFWCDPISGHATLYWYRQILGQGPELLVQFQDESVVDDSQLPKDRFSAERLKGVDSTLKIQPAELGDSAMYLCASSLGVTSGVYNEQFFGPGTRLTVL.

The V and J genes are TRBV14 and TRBJ1-4; a weak D match, TRBD1 (5 bases). Trimming took 4 bases from V and 8 from J, leaving 23 bases between them. CDR1 is SGHDN and CDR2 is FVKESK in the germline V gene. The CDR3 has 17 residues. The CDR3 nucleotides read TGTGCCAGCAGCCCATACCGGGACGACGGATGGCGAGAAAAACTGTTTTTT. This translates into CASSPYRDDGWREKLFF. The variable domain in full, completed from reference TRBV14 and TRBJ1-4, reads EAGVTQFPSHSVIEKGQTVTLRCDPISGHDNLYWYRRVMGKEIKFLLHFVKESKQDESGMPNNRFLAERTGGTYSTLKVQPAELEDSGVYFCASSPYRDDGWREKLFFGSGTQLSVL.

This clone was recorded only once. This chain uses TRBV13 with TRBJ2-7; the match to TRBD1 covers 8 bases. The CDR3 totals 14 residues. Germline assignment: CDR1 PRHDT and CDR2 FYEKMQ (reference sequence). Losses at the gene ends were 5 bases for V and 1 base for J; bases not matched to a gene: 4. The CDR3 sequence: CASSNRDRSYEQYF. The CDR3 nucleotides read TGTGCCAGCAGCAACCGGGACAGGTCCTACGAGCAGTACTTC.

The chain joins TRBV6-4 to TRBJ1-2; TRBD1 might be the D (6 bases). Trimming shortened V by 2 bases and J by 0 bases, and 25 bases separated the two germline ends. The length of the CDR3 is 20 residues. Germline CDR1 is MRHNA and CDR2 is SNTAGT. CDR3 nucleotides: TGTGCCAGCAGTGACCCGCCAAAGTGGACAGCAAGAAAAGCTAACTATGGCTACACCTTC. It is translated as CASSDPPKWTARKANYGYTF.

This clone has just a few counts. The chain uses TRBV5-1 and TRBJ2-2, with D perhaps matching TRBD2 (6 bases). V lost 4 bases and J lost 5, with 12 bases in between. The germline V gene encodes CDR1 SGHRS and CDR2 YFSETQ. The CDR3 contains 14 residues. The CDR3 protein is CASSPPTRTGELFF. The CDR3 DNA reads TGCGCCAGCAGCCCACCGACTAGGACCGGGGAGCTGTTTTTT.

V and J are TRBV19 and TRBJ1-5; D ambiguous. The CDR3 consists of 15 residues. Germline values: CDR1 LNHDA, CDR2 SQIVND (reference sequence). V gave up 3 bases and J gave up 2 bases, with 11 bases separating them. As DNA, the CDR3 is TGTGCCAGTAGTATGAGTAGGTTGGGCAATCAGCCCCAGCATTTT. Protein product: CASSMSRLGNQPQHF.

The chain couples TRBV5-6 to TRBJ2-3; either TRBD1 or TRBD2 may fit D (5 bases each). Germline V gene lookup returns CDR1 SGHDT and CDR2 YYEEEE. Deletions cut 6 bases from V and 2 bases from J, with 19 bases between. This CDR3 contains 16 residues. The CDR3 sequence is CASTLGRSIHTDTQYF. The CDR3 DNA reads TGTGCCAGCACCCTGGGACGCTCGATCCACACAGATACGCAGTATTTT. Using reference TRBV5-6 and TRBJ2-3 for the parts outside the CDR3, the full variable domain is DAGVTQSPTHLIKTRGQQVTLRCSPKSGHDTVSWYQQALGQGPQFIFQYYEEEERQRGNFPDRFSGHQFPNYSSELNVNALLLGDSALYLCASTLGRSIHTDTQYFGPGTRLTVL.

CDR3 coding DNA: TGTGCCAGTAGTAACTTTAGGGACACTGAAGCTTTCTTT. The encoded protein is CASSNFRDTEAFF. The rearrangement joins TRBV19 to TRBJ1-1, with D uncertain. The CDR3 length is 13 residues. The germline V and J ends were trimmed by 4 bases and 3 bases, with 9 bases remaining between them. Germline CDR1 LNHDA, CDR2 SQIVND (reference sequence).

The chain links TRBV7-9 to TRBJ1-3, with 9 nucleotides matching TRBD1. Losses at the gene ends were 10 bases for V and 4 bases for J; bases not matched to a gene: 5. Looked up from germline, CDR1 is SEHNR and CDR2 is FQNEAQ (reference sequence). The CDR3 spans 13 residues. This CDR3 reads CANGQGSGNTIYF. DNA of the CDR3: TGTGCCAACGGACAGGGGTCCGGAAACACCATATATTTT.

This clone is a singleton in its sample. The gene calls are TRBV28 and TRBJ2-1, with 9 positions matching TRBD1. The length of the CDR3 is 16 residues. Germline V CDR1 and CDR2: MDHEN, SYDVKM. Germline trimming cut 7 bases from V and 3 bases from J; bases unmatched to any gene: 10. CDR3: CASTLATGGDYNEQFF. As DNA, the CDR3 is TGTGCCAGCACCCTTGCGACAGGGGGGGACTACAATGAGCAGTTCTTC. Drawing the rest from reference TRBV28 and TRBJ2-1, the complete variable domain is DVKVTQSSRYLVKRTGEKVFLECVQDMDHENMFWYRQDPGLGLRLIYFSYDVKMKEKGDIPEGYSVSREKKERFSLILESASTNQTSMYLCASTLATGGDYNEQFFGPGTRLTVL.

This chain connects TRBV4-2 to TRBJ2-2; D possibly corresponds to TRBD2 (5 bases). Germline V gene data show CDR1 as LGHNA and CDR2 as YNFKEQ. The V and J ends lost 2 bases and 7 bases respectively, with 14 bases between them. The CDR3 sequence is 15 residues long. DNA of the CDR3: TGTGCCAGCAGCCAATTCCTTGGCGAGGGCGGGGAGCTGTTTTTT. Residues: CASSQFLGEGGELFF.

The chain recombines TRBV27 with TRBJ1-5; D is unclear. Germline V lookup: CDR1 MNHEY, CDR2 SMNVEV (reference sequence). V lost 1 base and J lost 6, with 10 bases in between. The CDR3 has 14 residues. CDR3 amino acids: CASSLLSGSQPQHF. DNA for the CDR3: TGTGCCAGCAGTTTATTGTCCGGATCTCAGCCCCAGCATTTT.

The rearrangement uses TRBV6-5 and TRBJ2-7; D not certain. CDR1 and CDR2 (germline): MNHEY, SVGAGI. The CDR3 has 16 amino acids. Between the trimmed V and J ends, which lost 2 bases and 3 bases, there was a span of 17 bases. Written as DNA, the CDR3 is TGTGCCAGCAGTTACGACGGACCGCTCGATGGCTACGAGCAGTACTTC. Its protein product is CASSYDGPLDGYEQYF.